This T cell receptor beta chain originates from a study of vaccination effects on CD4 cells after COVID-19. The wider study: It was a median of 72 days after the second dose that post-vaccine samples were obtained. Study-wide results and caveats: Marked clonal contraction was seen late after vaccination (in both infection- and vaccine-induced clones).

CDR3 size: 16 residues. V shed 6 bases and J 1 base; nucleotides not matched to a gene: 7. Germline lookup yields CDR1 MNHEY and CDR2 SVGEGT. This table comes from immunoSEQ multiplex PCR, and its TCRdb copy is limited to in-frame clones, with some not included. The repertoire has 25,000 to 40,000 clones, approximately 69% of them found once; the top ten carry approximately 9%. With the ViraFEST assay, the study expanded antigen-specific CD4+ T cells using viral peptide pools, then sequenced them. With 10 to 11 days of culture completed, CD4+ T cells were isolated. The cohort was immunized with two doses of either the BNT162b2 or mRNA-1273 vaccine. In the vaccine recipients, nucleocapsid antibodies were negative and there was no prior SARS-CoV-2 infection. PBMC cultures contained two million cells per well, 9 to 10 IU/ml IL-2 and 10 ug/ml peptides. About this clone: The antigen is undetermined.

The specimen was CD4+ T cells from PBMCs cultured with SARS-CoV-2 spike peptides, collected after COVID-19 vaccination. This receptor was taken from a human donor who received a COVID-19 vaccine. The V call is TRBV6-2 or TRBV6-3, the J call TRBJ2-5; 11 positions match TRBD2. CDR3 DNA sequence: TGTGCCAGCAGCCCTCGACTAGCGGGGTTCCAAGAGACCCAGTACTTC. This translates into CASSPRLAGFQETQYF.